This entry lists 27 T cell receptor beta chains sequenced from one sample in a study of human T cells and chemical hapten exposure. One entry per CDR3 protein, called by TCRdb with MiXCR from the RACE reads. This table has 95,000 to 150,000 distinct CDR3 sequences, about 13% appearing once. Time point meaning: pre-sensitization, week 0. Treatment indicated: therapeutic diphenylcyclopropenone sensitization with weekly scalp DPC. Sequencing was performed on whole blood, taken in connection with sensitization to the hapten diphenylcyclopropenone (DPC). Receptor source: a woman under 30 with alopecia areata. Some clones in this sample may be carry-over from other donors' samples.

This clonotype was seen many times. The gene calls are TRBV19 and TRBJ1-4; D not resolved. Germline lookup yields CDR1 LNHDA and CDR2 SQIVND (reference sequence). V was cut by 5 bases and J by 7 bases, with 8 bases left in between. This CDR3 spans 12 amino acids. The CDR3 sequence is CASSPRSEKLFF. CDR3 DNA: TGTGCCAGTAGTCCGCGTAGTGAAAAACTGTTTTTT.

This clonotype has just a few counts. The chain recombines TRBV27 with TRBJ1-5; maybe TRBD1 (6 bases). The ends were cut back, 4 bases at V and 7 bases at J, with 14 bases in the middle. Germline lookup yields CDR1 MNHEY and CDR2 SMNVEV (reference sequence). The CDR3 sequence is 14 residues long. CDR3 amino acids: CASSSTPTGQPQHF. The CDR3 region has the DNA TGTGCCAGCAGTTCAACCCCGACAGGCCAGCCCCAGCATTTT.

This clonotype has more than one count but fewer than ten. The chain is built from TRBV6-1 and TRBJ1-5; no definite D call. CDR3 length: 14 residues. V was pared by 2 bases and J by 6 bases, with 11 bases between. Germline CDR1 reads MNHNS; CDR2 reads SASEGT. The CDR3 bases are TGTGCCAGCAGTGAACCGGGCTTGCCTCAGCCCCAGCATTTT. Translation: CASSEPGLPQPQHF.

This chain uses TRBV4-3 with TRBJ1-1; a possible D gene is TRBD1 (5 bases). Germline V CDR1 and CDR2: LGHNA, YSLEER. The CDR3 is made up of 15 amino acids. V lost 3 bases and J 10 bases, leaving 21 bases between the germline ends. CDR3 in DNA: TGCGCCAGCAGCCATCACCCAGGACTCCGAAGGGGAGCTTTCTTT. Residues: CASSHHPGLRRGAFF.

V is TRBV7-2 and J is TRBJ1-5; 8 bases are shared with TRBD1. This CDR3 comprises 14 residues. Germline CDR1 reads SGHTA; CDR2 reads FQGNSA. V dropped 5 bases and J dropped 7; count of bases not matched to a gene: 7. CDR3 residues: CASSIRGPGQPQHF. DNA for the CDR3: TGTGCCAGCAGCATCAGGGGGCCTGGCCAGCCCCAGCATTTT.

This clonotype appeared many times. This chain links TRBV7-9 with TRBJ2-5; D gene unclear. The CDR3 is 13 amino acids. Germline V gives CDR1 SEHNR, CDR2 FQNEAQ (reference sequence). Trimming left V 5 bases short and J 3 bases short, with 10 bases between. The CDR3 loop is CASSPIREETQYF. The CDR3 coding sequence is TGTGCCAGCAGCCCAATTCGTGAAGAGACCCAGTACTTC. The full variable domain, completed using reference TRBV7-9 and TRBJ2-5, is DTGVSQNPRHKITKRGQNVTFRCDPISEHNRLYWYRQTLGQGPEFLTYFQNEAQLEKSRLLSDRFSAERPKGSFSTLEIQRTEQGDSAMYLCASSPIREETQYFGPGTRLLVL.

This clonotype has a handful of counts. The V gene is TRBV7-6, the J gene TRBJ2-1; 8 bases are shared with TRBD1. The germline V gene encodes CDR1 SGHVS and CDR2 FNYEAQ. With 5 bases clipped from V and 5 bases from J, the junction kept 11 bases outside the gene matches. This CDR3 comprises 16 residues. Written as DNA, the CDR3 is TGTGCCAGCAGCCTAAGTGCCAGGGGGCCTAACAATGAGCAGTTCTTC. Amino acid sequence: CASSLSARGPNNEQFF.

This clonotype has more than one count but fewer than ten. The J gene is TRBJ1-2, the V gene TRBV4-3, with D perhaps matching TRBD1 (6 bases). Germline V gene lookup returns CDR1 LGHNA and CDR2 YSLEER. V was pared by 2 bases and J by 6 bases, with 10 bases between. The CDR3 consists of 13 residues. The CDR3 nucleotides are TGCGCCAGCAGCCAACAGCGACAGGATGGCTACACCTTC. Translated, it gives CASSQQRQDGYTF.

There are a few counts of this clonotype. The rearrangement links TRBV6-2 or TRBV6-3 to TRBJ1-2; 8 bases align to TRBD1. V shed 6 bases and J 8 bases; nucleotides not matched to a gene: 8. Looked up from germline, CDR1 is MNHEY and CDR2 is SVGEGT. This CDR3 comprises 13 residues. The CDR3 loop reads CASSRTTGDGYTF. As DNA, the CDR3 is TGTGCCAGCAGCCGAACGACAGGGGACGGCTACACCTTC.

This clonotype appeared a few times. The chain has TRBV7-9 and TRBJ2-7, with TRBD1 matching over 7 bases. V was clipped by 8 bases and J by 5 bases; unmatched bases: 6. CDR3 size: 12 residues. The V gene's germline CDR1 is SEHNR and CDR2 FQNEAQ (reference sequence). CDR3 amino acids: CASSLTGDEQYF. The CDR3 DNA follows: TGTGCCAGCTCGCTCACAGGGGACGAGCAGTACTTC. The full variable domain, with the rest looked up from reference TRBV7-9 and TRBJ2-7, is DTGVSQNPRHKITKRGQNVTFRCDPISEHNRLYWYRQTLGQGPEFLTYFQNEAQLEKSRLLSDRFSAERPKGSFSTLEIQRTEQGDSAMYLCASSLTGDEQYFGPGTRLTVT.

The chain employs TRBV10-3 and TRBJ2-4, with no clear D. CDR1 and CDR2 from the germline V gene are ENHRY and SYGVKD. The CDR3 runs to 13 residues. V dropped 7 bases and J dropped 0 bases, with 7 bases sitting between them. The CDR3 loop reads CAITGPAKNIQYF. The CDR3 DNA reads as TGTGCCATCACCGGCCCAGCCAAAAACATTCAGTACTTC.

This clonotype was seen only a few times. This chain links TRBV11-2 with TRBJ2-6; 7 nucleotides line up with TRBD1. With V trimmed by 0 bases and J by 0 bases, 8 bases remained unmatched. Germline assignment: CDR1 SGHAT and CDR2 FQNNGV. The CDR3 has 19 residues. CDR3 nucleotide sequence: TGTGCCAGCAGCTTAGATCCGGTGGGACAGTTCTCTGGGGCCAACGTCCTGACTTTC. Protein sequence: CASSLDPVGQFSGANVLTF.

V gene TRBV25-1 combines with J gene TRBJ1-2; D is unclear. Trimming pared 1 base from V and 6 bases from J, leaving 15 bases between. The germline V gene encodes CDR1 MGHDK and CDR2 SYGVNS. The CDR3 is 15 residues long. The CDR3, as DNA: TGTGCCAGCAGTGAATCTGGACGGGGAAGTGATGGCTACACCTTC. This gives the protein CASSESGRGSDGYTF.

This clonotype occurred a few times. This chain joins TRBV5-1 and TRBJ1-2; possible D gene TRBD1, 5 bases. Trimming left V 3 bases short and J 6 bases short, with 9 bases between. Germline values: CDR1 SGHRS, CDR2 YFSETQ. This CDR3 comprises 12 residues. DNA of the CDR3: TGCGCCAGCAGCTGGGAGGGGAATGGCTACACCTTC. It encodes CASSWEGNGYTF.

In its sample, this clonotype was seen many times. The J gene is TRBJ1-5, the V gene TRBV30, with 8 bases lining up with TRBD1. Trimming removed 3 bases from V and 7 bases from J; junction bases left unmatched: 8. This CDR3 contains 14 residues. Germline assignment: CDR1 GTSNPN and CDR2 SVGIG (reference sequence). In DNA form, the CDR3 reads TGTGCCTGGAGCGACGGACAGGGCCGGCAGCCCCAGCATTTT. Amino acids: CAWSDGQGRQPQHF.

This clonotype was seen repeatedly, ten times or more. The rearrangement joins TRBV28 to TRBJ1-2; 7 positions agree with TRBD1. The CDR3 runs 14 residues. CDR1 is MDHEN, CDR2 SYDVKM, per germline. Trimming cost V 3 bases and J 2 bases; bases outside gene matches: 3. The CDR3 nucleotides are TGTGCCAGCAGTTTCCTACAGGGGAACTATGGCTACACCTTC. Protein sequence: CASSFLQGNYGYTF.

This chain joins TRBV11-2 and TRBJ2-2; D is uncertain. From germline, CDR1 is SGHAT and CDR2 FQNNGV. CDR3 length equals 13 residues. V lost 0 bases to trimming and J lost 7 bases, with 6 bases between them. The CDR3 sequence is CASSLDRLGELFF. Here the CDR3 DNA reads TGTGCCAGCAGCTTAGATCGTCTCGGGGAGCTGTTTTTT.

This clonotype was seen at least ten times. The chain employs TRBV5-1 and TRBJ1-1; tentatively, D is TRBD1 (6 bases). The CDR3 covers 15 residues. In germline, CDR1 is SGHRS, CDR2 YFSETQ. V lost 4 bases to trimming and J lost 1 base, with 14 bases between them. The DNA for the CDR3 is TGCGCCAGCAGCCGGACAGACCCTAGGAACACTGAAGCTTTCTTT. It is translated as CASSRTDPRNTEAFF.

CDR3 region: CASSLMVGPGEQYF. The CDR3 nucleotides read TGTGCCAGCAGCTTAATGGTAGGCCCGGGCGAGCAGTACTTC. The gene calls are TRBV11-2 and TRBJ2-7, with unresolved D. Germline loops: CDR1 SGHAT, CDR2 FQNNGV. The CDR3 runs 14 residues. The V gene lost 2 bases and the J gene lost 6 bases, with 14 bases spanning the gap.

This clonotype was counted ten times or more. The chain couples TRBV28 to TRBJ2-2; 7 positions agree with TRBD1. Unmatched junction bases numbered 8, after V lost 3 bases and J lost 7 bases. From germline, CDR1 is MDHEN and CDR2 SYDVKM. This CDR3 has 15 residues. CDR3 amino acids: CASSFLRGRGGELFF. The CDR3 DNA reads as TGTGCCAGCAGTTTTTTGAGGGGGCGCGGCGGGGAGCTGTTTTTT.

This clonotype came up many times. This chain joins TRBV6-2 or TRBV6-3 and TRBJ1-5; D is perhaps TRBD1 (5 bases). Germline V lookup: CDR1 MNHEY, CDR2 SVGEGT. The CDR3 runs to 16 residues. The germline V and J ends were trimmed by 6 bases and 0 bases, with 15 bases remaining between them. CDR3 sequence reads: CASREPTANSNQPQHF. The DNA of the CDR3 is TGTGCCAGCAGAGAACCGACAGCGAATAGCAATCAGCCCCAGCATTTT.

The V call is TRBV15, the J call TRBJ1-4; D call uncertain. Germline CDR1 LNHNV, CDR2 YYDKDF (reference sequence). Trimming removed 0 bases at V and 6 bases at J, with 8 bases between. The CDR3 totals 14 residues. This CDR3 is CATSRDLEYEKLFF. DNA of the CDR3: TGTGCCACCAGCAGAGATCTGGAGTATGAAAAACTGTTTTTT.

This clonotype was seen repeatedly, ten times or more. The V call is TRBV6-6, the J call TRBJ2-3; 8 nucleotides match TRBD2. Looked up from germline, CDR1 is MNHNY and CDR2 is SVGAGI (reference sequence). CDR3 size: 17 residues. The ends lost 5 bases at V and 4 bases at J; junction bases unmatched: 14. CDR3: CASSRVAGGPRADTQYF. For the CDR3, the DNA is TGTGCCAGCAGTCGTGTTGCGGGGGGACCTCGAGCAGATACGCAGTATTTT.

This clonotype was detected a few times. The chain combines TRBV28 with TRBJ2-5, with 7 bases identical to TRBD2. V shed 6 bases and J 4 bases; nucleotides not matched to a gene: 11. The CDR3 is 15 amino acids. Germline V CDR1 and CDR2: MDHEN, SYDVKM. CDR3 sequence: CASSPGGRARETQYF. CDR3 coding DNA: TGTGCCAGCAGCCCCGGTGGGAGGGCTAGAGAGACCCAGTACTTC.

This clonotype was seen only a few times. This sequence joins TRBV29-1 and TRBJ1-2; D unclear. Germline assignment: CDR1 SQVTM and CDR2 ANQGSEA. V lost 5 bases, J lost 0 bases, and 10 bases lay in between. CDR3 length equals 13 residues. As DNA, the CDR3 is TGCAGCGTTTCAGGACTAACTAACTATGGCTACACCTTC. It is translated as CSVSGLTNYGYTF.

This clonotype was detected many times. As DNA, the CDR3 is TGTGCCAGCAGCTTAGAAGGATACTCCTACAATGAGCAGTTCTTC. As protein: CASSLEGYSYNEQFF. The chain couples TRBV7-2 to TRBJ2-1, with D unresolved. Trimming stripped 1 base from V and 0 bases from J, with 7 bases between. The CDR3 sequence is 15 residues long. Germline V gives CDR1 SGHTA, CDR2 FQGNSA. The whole variable domain, remainder taken from reference TRBV7-2 and TRBJ2-1, is GAGVSQSPSNKVTEKGKDVELRCDPISGHTALYWYRQSLGQGLEFLIYFQGNSAPDKSGLPSDRFSAERTGGSVSTLTIQRTQQEDSAVYLCASSLEGYSYNEQFFGPGTRLTVL.

This chain connects TRBV28 to TRBJ1-5, with 8 bases identical to TRBD1. CDR3 length: 15 residues. J gave up 3 bases and V 11 bases, and 12 bases lay outside the gene matches. Germline CDR1 and CDR2: MDHEN and SYDVKM. Here the CDR3 reads CALGQGAINNQPQHF. The CDR3 bases are TGTGCCCTCGGGCAGGGGGCAATTAACAATCAGCCCCAGCATTTT.